The clone carrying this TCR beta chain has a handful of counts. Its antigen is unidentified. This entry is derived from a study of CD8 T cells in ankylosing spondylitis. Study results and limitations: The clones that were linked to disease were reported to be significantly enriched in matched synovial fluid samples from ankylosing spondylitis patients. CD8+ disease-linked clones were present at relatively low frequencies in blood. Earlier reports found some motif variants in synovial fluid and blood in reactive arthritis. Apparently characteristic of ankylosing spondylitis blood was a TCR beta motif (roughly eight highly homologous variants).

The CDR3 extends over 13 amino acids. CDR1 and CDR2 from the germline V gene are DFQATT and SNEGSKA (reference sequence). The ends lost 0 bases at V and 8 bases at J; junction bases unmatched: 5. Researchers built TCR beta libraries using quantitative 5'-RACE with molecular barcodes. TCRdb passed the 5' RACE reads through MiXCR, listing each CDR3 protein once. The table has 700,000 to 850,000 distinct CDR3 sequences, 12% seen once; the top ten hold 0.51%. The sequence derives from a male donor with ankylosing spondylitis. The chain carries TRBV20-1 and TRBJ1-2, with TRBD1 matching 8 bases. Sequencing was performed on blood, either unsorted or a sorted T cell fraction (not recorded which). DNA for the CDR3: TGCAGTGCTAGAGAGGACAGGGTCGGCGGCTACACCTTC. It specifies CSAREDRVGGYTF.